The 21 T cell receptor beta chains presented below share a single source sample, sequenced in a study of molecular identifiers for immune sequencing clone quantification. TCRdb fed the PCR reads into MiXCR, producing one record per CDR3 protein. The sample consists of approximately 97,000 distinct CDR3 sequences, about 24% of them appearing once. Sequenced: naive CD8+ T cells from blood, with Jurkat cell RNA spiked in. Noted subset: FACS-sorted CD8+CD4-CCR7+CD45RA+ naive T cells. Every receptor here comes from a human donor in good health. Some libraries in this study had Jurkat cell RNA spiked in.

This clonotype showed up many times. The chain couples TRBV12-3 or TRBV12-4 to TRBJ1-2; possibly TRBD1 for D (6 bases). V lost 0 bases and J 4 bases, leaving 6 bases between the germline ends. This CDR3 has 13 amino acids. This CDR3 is CASSLARGYGYTF. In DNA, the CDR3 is TGTGCCAGCAGTTTAGCCAGGGGCTATGGCTACACCTTC.

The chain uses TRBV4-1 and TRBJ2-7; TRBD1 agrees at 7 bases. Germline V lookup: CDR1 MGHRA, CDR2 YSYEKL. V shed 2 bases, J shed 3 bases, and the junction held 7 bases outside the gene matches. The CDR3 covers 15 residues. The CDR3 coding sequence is TGCGCCAGCAGCCAACCTTCCGGGACAGACTACGAGCAGTACTTC. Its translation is CASSQPSGTDYEQYF.

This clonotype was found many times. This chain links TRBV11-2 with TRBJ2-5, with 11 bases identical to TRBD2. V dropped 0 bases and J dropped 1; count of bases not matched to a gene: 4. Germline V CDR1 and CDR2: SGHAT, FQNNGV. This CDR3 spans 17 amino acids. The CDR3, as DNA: TGTGCCAGCAGCTTAGATCGGGGACTAGCGGCCCAAGAGACCCAGTACTTC. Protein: CASSLDRGLAAQETQYF. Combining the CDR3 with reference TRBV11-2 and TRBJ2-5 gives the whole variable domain EAGVAQSPRYKIIEKRQSVAFWCNPISGHATLYWYQQILGQGPKLLIQFQNNGVVDDSQLPKDRFSAERLKGVDSTLKIQPAKLEDSAVYLCASSLDRGLAAQETQYFGPGTRLLVL.

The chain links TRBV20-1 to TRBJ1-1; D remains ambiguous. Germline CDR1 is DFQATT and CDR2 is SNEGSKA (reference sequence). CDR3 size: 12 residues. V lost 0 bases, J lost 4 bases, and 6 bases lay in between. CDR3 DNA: TGCAGTGCTAGAGATTGGGCCACTGAAGCTTTCTTT. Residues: CSARDWATEAFF.

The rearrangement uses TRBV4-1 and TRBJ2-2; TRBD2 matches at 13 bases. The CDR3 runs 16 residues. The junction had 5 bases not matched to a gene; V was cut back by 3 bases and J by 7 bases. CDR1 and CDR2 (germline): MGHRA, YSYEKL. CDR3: CASSQKGLAGNGELFF. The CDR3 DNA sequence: TGCGCCAGCAGCCAGAAGGGACTAGCGGGGAACGGGGAGCTGTTTTTT.

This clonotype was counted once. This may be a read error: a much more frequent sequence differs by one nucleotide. Here the CDR3 DNA reads TGTGCCAGCAGTTCTCAGGGGATAGGCACTGAAGCTTTCTTT. Its translation: CASSSQGIGTEAFF. The J gene is TRBJ1-1, the V gene TRBV6-2 or TRBV6-3; D is possibly TRBD1 (6 bases). V lost 4 bases, J lost 4 bases, and 13 bases lay in between. Germline V CDR1 and CDR2: MNHEY, SVGEGT. CDR3 size: 14 residues.

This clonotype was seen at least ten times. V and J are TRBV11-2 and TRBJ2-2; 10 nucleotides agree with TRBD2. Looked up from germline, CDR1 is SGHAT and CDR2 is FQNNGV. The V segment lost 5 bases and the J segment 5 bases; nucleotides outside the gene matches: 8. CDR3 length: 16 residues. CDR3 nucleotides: TGTGCCAGCAGCCCCTCCGGGACTAGCGCAACCGGGGAGCTGTTTTTT. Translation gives CASSPSGTSATGELFF.

DNA of the CDR3: TGTGCCAGCAGGGGGGTCCTACTCGAGCAGTACTTC. Translating it yields CASRGVLLEQYF. The chain couples TRBV28 to TRBJ2-7; D may correspond to TRBD1 or TRBD2 (5 bases each). The CDR3 covers 12 residues. The V and J ends lost 6 bases and 6 bases respectively, with 12 bases between them. CDR1 MDHEN and CDR2 SYDVKM come from the germline V gene.

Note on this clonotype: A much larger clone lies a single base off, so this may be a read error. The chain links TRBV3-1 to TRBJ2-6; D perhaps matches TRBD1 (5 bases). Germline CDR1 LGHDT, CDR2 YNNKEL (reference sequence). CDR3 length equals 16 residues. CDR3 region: CASSQERDSGANVPTF. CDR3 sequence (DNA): TGTGCCAGCAGCCAAGAACGAGACTCTGGGGCCAACGTCCCGACTTTC.

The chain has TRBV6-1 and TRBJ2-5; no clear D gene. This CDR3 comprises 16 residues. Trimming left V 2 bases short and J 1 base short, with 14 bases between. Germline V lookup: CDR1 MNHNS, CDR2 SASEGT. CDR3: CASSESEWVSQETQYF. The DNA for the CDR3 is TGTGCCAGCAGTGAAAGTGAATGGGTATCCCAAGAGACCCAGTACTTC.

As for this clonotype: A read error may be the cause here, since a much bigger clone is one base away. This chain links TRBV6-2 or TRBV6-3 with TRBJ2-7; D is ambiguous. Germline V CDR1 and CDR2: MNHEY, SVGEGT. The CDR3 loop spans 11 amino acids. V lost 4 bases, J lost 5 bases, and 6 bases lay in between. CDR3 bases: TGTGCCAGCAGTTGGGTAAACGAGCAGTACTTC. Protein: CASSWVNEQYF.

The CDR3 DNA reads as TGTGCCAGTAGCGCCTCGCGGAGCTCTGGAAACACCATATATTTT. Translated: CASSASRSSGNTIYF. The chain links TRBV19 to TRBJ1-3; D is uncertain. CDR1 is LNHDA and CDR2 is SQIVND in the germline V gene (reference sequence). CDR3 size: 15 residues. The V gene lost 6 bases and the J gene lost 0 bases, with 12 bases spanning the gap.

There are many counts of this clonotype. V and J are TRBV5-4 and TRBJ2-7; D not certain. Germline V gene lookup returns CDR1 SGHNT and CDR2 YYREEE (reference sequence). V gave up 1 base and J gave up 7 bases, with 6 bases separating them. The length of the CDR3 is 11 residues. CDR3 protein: CASSLSGEQYF. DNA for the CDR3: TGTGCCAGCAGCTTGTCTGGGGAGCAGTACTTC.

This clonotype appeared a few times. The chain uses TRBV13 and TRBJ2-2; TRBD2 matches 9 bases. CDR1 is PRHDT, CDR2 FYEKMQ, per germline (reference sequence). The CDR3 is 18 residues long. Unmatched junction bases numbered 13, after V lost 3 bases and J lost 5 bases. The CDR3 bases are TGTGCCAGCAGCTTCAACCCGAGGCTAGCGGGACGTACCGGGGAGCTGTTTTTT. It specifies CASSFNPRLAGRTGELFF. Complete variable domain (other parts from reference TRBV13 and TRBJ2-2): AAGVIQSPRHLIKEKRETATLKCYPIPRHDTVYWYQQGPGQDPQFLISFYEKMQSDKGSIPDRFSAQQFSDYHSELNMSSLELGDSALYFCASSFNPRLAGRTGELFFGEGSRLTVL.

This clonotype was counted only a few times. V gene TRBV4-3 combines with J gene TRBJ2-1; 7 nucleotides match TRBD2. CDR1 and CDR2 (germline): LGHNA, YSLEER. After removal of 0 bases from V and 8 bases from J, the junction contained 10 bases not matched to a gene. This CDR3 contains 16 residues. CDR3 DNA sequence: TGCGCCAGCAGCCAAGATCCCGCGGGAGTACCCGATGAGCAGTTCTTC. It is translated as CASSQDPAGVPDEQFF.

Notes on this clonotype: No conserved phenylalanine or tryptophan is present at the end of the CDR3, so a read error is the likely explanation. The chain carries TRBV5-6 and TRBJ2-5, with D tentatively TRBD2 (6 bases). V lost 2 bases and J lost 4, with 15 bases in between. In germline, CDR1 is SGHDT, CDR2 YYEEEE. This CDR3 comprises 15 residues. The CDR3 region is CASSFSMAGRETQYL. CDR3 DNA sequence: TGTGCCAGCAGCTTTTCAATGGCGGGGCGAGAGACCCAGTACCTC.

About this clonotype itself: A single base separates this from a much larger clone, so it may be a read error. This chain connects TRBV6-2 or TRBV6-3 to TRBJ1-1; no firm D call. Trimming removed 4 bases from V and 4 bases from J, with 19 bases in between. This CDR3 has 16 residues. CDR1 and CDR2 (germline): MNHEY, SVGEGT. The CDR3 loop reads CASSSLRHLGGTEAFF. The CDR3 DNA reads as TGTGCCAGCAGTTCCCTGCGACACCTGGGTGGCACTGAAGCTTTCTTT.

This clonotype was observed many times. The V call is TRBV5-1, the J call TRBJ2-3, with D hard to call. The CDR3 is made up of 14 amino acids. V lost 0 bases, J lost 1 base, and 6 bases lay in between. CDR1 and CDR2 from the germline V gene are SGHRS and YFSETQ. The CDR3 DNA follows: TGCGCCAGCAGCTTGGAGGATCGCACAGATACGCAGTATTTT. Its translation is CASSLEDRTDTQYF.

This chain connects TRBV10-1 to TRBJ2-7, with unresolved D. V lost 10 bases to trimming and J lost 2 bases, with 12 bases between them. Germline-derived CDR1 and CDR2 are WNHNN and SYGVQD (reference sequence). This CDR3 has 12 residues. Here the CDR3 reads CAIQGFPYEQYF. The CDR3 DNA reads TGCGCCATCCAAGGGTTCCCCTACGAGCAGTACTTC.

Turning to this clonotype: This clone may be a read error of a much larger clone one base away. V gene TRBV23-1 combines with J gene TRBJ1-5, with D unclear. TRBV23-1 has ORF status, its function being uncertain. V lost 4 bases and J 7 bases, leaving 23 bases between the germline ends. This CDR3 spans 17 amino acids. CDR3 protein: CASSPRNLGGPGQPQHF. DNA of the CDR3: TGCGCCAGCAGTCCCCGAAACTTAGGAGGGCCCGGCCAGCCCCAGCATTTT.

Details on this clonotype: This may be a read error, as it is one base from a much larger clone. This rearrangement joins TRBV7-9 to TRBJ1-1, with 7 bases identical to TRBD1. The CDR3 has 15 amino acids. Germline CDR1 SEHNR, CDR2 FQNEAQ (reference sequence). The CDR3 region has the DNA TGTGCCAGCAGCCCTCGGAGGGGGCTTAACACTGTAGCTTTCTTT. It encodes CASSPRRGLNTVAFF.